The next 18 T cell receptor beta chains were all read from a single sample in a study of blood T cell repertoires in COVID-19. Assay used: immunoSEQ multiplex PCR; TCRdb lists only in-frame clones, some missing. The top ten clones hold roughly 4.7% of a sample with about 6,600 clones, approximately 90% of them seen once. Specimen: peripheral blood. These receptors were collected from a man older than 75 with active COVID-19.

This chain connects TRBV19 to TRBJ1-1, with 8 nucleotides matching TRBD1. Trimming cost V 7 bases and J 7 bases; bases outside gene matches: 8. This CDR3 has 13 amino acids. Germline V lookup: CDR1 LNHDA, CDR2 SQIVND (reference sequence). The CDR3 protein is CASIQTGDYEAFF. The CDR3 nucleotides are TGTGCCAGTATACAGACAGGGGACTATGAAGCTTTCTTT.

The chain combines TRBV29-1 with TRBJ2-3, with D perhaps matching TRBD2 (6 bases). CDR3 length: 16 amino acids. Germline V gives CDR1 SQVTM, CDR2 ANQGSEA. Between the trimmed V and J ends, which lost 3 bases and 0 bases, there was a span of 16 bases. The CDR3 sequence: CSVDAREIASTDTQYF. In DNA, the CDR3 is TGCAGCGTTGATGCCCGGGAGATCGCCAGCACAGATACGCAGTATTTT.

V is TRBV6-5 and J is TRBJ2-2; D is ambiguous. Per the germline V gene, CDR1 is MNHEY and CDR2 is SVGAGI. This CDR3 contains 13 residues. Trimming shortened V by 4 bases and J by 5 bases, and 8 bases separated the two germline ends. Here the CDR3 reads CASSSQETGELFF. CDR3 bases: TGTGCCAGCAGTTCGCAGGAAACCGGGGAGCTGTTTTTT.

V is TRBV5-1 and J is TRBJ2-3; D is unresolved. The germline V gene encodes CDR1 SGHRS and CDR2 YFSETQ. The CDR3 contains 16 residues. V was pared by 3 bases and J by 0 bases, with 14 bases between. The CDR3 bases are TGCGCCAGCAGCTCCTACGTAACTACTAGCACAGATACGCAGTATTTT. It encodes CASSSYVTTSTDTQYF.

V gene TRBV6-5 combines with J gene TRBJ2-1, with a weak D call TRBD1 (5 bases). The CDR3 length is 14 residues. Germline V gene lookup returns CDR1 MNHEY and CDR2 SVGAGI. V gave up 2 bases and J gave up 5 bases, with 10 bases separating them. Written as DNA, the CDR3 is TGTGCCAGCAGTTACACCGACAGCAACAATGAGCAGTTCTTC. Translation gives CASSYTDSNNEQFF.

The chain joins TRBV6-5 to TRBJ2-7, with TRBD2 identical over 9 bases. CDR1 is MNHEY, CDR2 SVGAGI, per germline. The CDR3 has 14 amino acids. V gave up 7 bases and J gave up 3 bases; unmatched junction bases: 7. The CDR3 DNA is TGTGCCAGCACACGGGGTAGCGGGAGCTACGAGCAGTACTTC. Encoded protein: CASTRGSGSYEQYF.

The CDR3 here is CASSEGGPTQYF. CDR3 DNA sequence: TGTGCCAGCAGTGAAGGCGGTCCTACGCAGTATTTT. V is TRBV6-1 and J is TRBJ2-3; unclear D gene. The germline CDR1 and CDR2 sequences are MNHNS and SASEGT. This CDR3 has 12 amino acids. The V end was cut by 1 base, the J end by 8 bases, with 7 bases between.

The chain uses TRBV4-3 and TRBJ1-4; 7 positions agree with TRBD1. The CDR3 is made up of 15 amino acids. Germline V lookup: CDR1 LGHNA, CDR2 YSLEER. Trimming at V came to 0 bases and at J to 8 bases, leaving 6 bases not matched to a gene. CDR3 DNA: TGCGCCAGCAGCCAAGACGACAGGGCACGGGAAAAACTGTTTTTT. Translation: CASSQDDRAREKLFF.

J is TRBJ2-5 and V is TRBV5-4, with 9 bases aligning to TRBD1. J was trimmed by 5 bases and V by 3 bases; bases with no gene match: 5. Germline values: CDR1 SGHNT, CDR2 YYREEE (reference sequence). This CDR3 is 14 amino acids long. As DNA, the CDR3 is TGTGCCAGCAGCTCGGGACAGGGACGGGAGACCCAGTACTTC. Translated: CASSSGQGRETQYF.

A single count supports this clone. The chain joins TRBV28 to TRBJ1-2; tentatively, D is TRBD1 (6 bases). The CDR3 runs 13 residues. V was cut by 6 bases and J by 7 bases, with 15 bases left in between. CDR1 is MDHEN, CDR2 SYDVKM, per germline. DNA for the CDR3: TGTGCCAGCAGCCTCAGGGGAAGAGGTGGCTACACCTTC. Translation: CASSLRGRGGYTF.

CDR3 amino acids: CASSPGGGGPSYEQYF. The CDR3 nucleotides are TGTGCCAGCAGCCCGGGAGGGGGTGGGCCTTCCTACGAGCAGTACTTC. The rearrangement links TRBV7-3 to TRBJ2-7; 8 nucleotides agree with TRBD2. This CDR3 comprises 16 residues. The J segment lost 1 base and the V segment lost 5 bases, leaving 10 bases of the junction unmatched. CDR1 is SGHTA, CDR2 FQGTGA, per germline.

This clone was detected once. The chain recombines TRBV9 with TRBJ1-2; D call uncertain. The V and J ends lost 0 bases and 6 bases respectively, with 15 bases between them. The germline V gene encodes CDR1 SGDLS and CDR2 YYNGEE. The CDR3 sequence is 15 residues long. The CDR3 loop is CASSVGGAKSDGYTF. The CDR3 DNA reads TGTGCCAGCAGCGTAGGCGGAGCCAAATCCGATGGCTACACCTTC.

V is TRBV7-9 and J is TRBJ2-3; the D is unclear. Germline-derived CDR1 and CDR2 are SEHNR and FQNEAQ (reference sequence). This CDR3 contains 13 residues. Between the trimmed V and J ends, which lost 5 bases and 3 bases, there was a span of 9 bases. The CDR3 DNA reads TGTGCCAGCAGCCCCCCGGGTACAGATACGCAGTATTTT. Amino acids: CASSPPGTDTQYF.

V usage is TRBV28 and J usage is TRBJ2-7; no firm D call. Germline CDR1 MDHEN, CDR2 SYDVKM. The ends were cut back, 9 bases at V and 9 bases at J, with 15 bases in the middle. The CDR3 has 11 residues. The CDR3 coding sequence is TGTGCCAGTCACGGTCTCGGTACGCAGTACTTC. This gives the protein CASHGLGTQYF.

This sequence joins TRBV28 and TRBJ2-5; no reliable D call. This CDR3 is built from 11 residues. V lost 8 bases, J lost 7 bases, and 11 bases lay in between. Germline V CDR1 and CDR2: MDHEN, SYDVKM. The CDR3 protein is CASRSSRTQYF. The DNA of the CDR3 is TGTGCCAGCCGGTCGAGCCGGACCCAGTACTTC.

The chain joins TRBV28 to TRBJ2-3; D ambiguous. This CDR3 contains 12 residues. The germline CDR1 and CDR2 sequences are MDHEN and SYDVKM. Trimming took off 7 bases at V and 2 bases at J, with 7 bases between the two ends. As DNA, the CDR3 is TGTGCCAGCAACAGAGTCACAGATACGCAGTATTTT. Its protein is CASNRVTDTQYF.

The chain employs TRBV19 and TRBJ2-3, with D tentatively TRBD1 (6 bases). The CDR3 consists of 17 residues. The germline gives CDR1 LNHDA, CDR2 SQIVND (reference sequence). V was clipped by 6 bases and J by 7 bases, with 26 bases between them. The CDR3: CASSQGVGDGQGHTQYF. In nucleotides, the CDR3 is TGTGCCAGTAGCCAAGGGGTCGGGGATGGCCAGGGGCATACGCAGTATTTT.

V is TRBV28 and J is TRBJ2-1; 7 bases line up with TRBD1. Trimming at V came to 8 bases and at J to 1 base, leaving 5 bases not matched to a gene. The CDR3 is made up of 14 amino acids. Germline V gene sequence: CDR1 MDHEN, CDR2 SYDVKM. The CDR3 region is CASHNRGSYNEQFF. CDR3 in DNA: TGTGCCAGCCACAACAGGGGATCCTACAATGAGCAGTTCTTC.